This is a list of T cell receptor beta chains from one sample in a study of cytomegalovirus exposure and HLA in healthy donors. Generated by immunoSEQ multiplex PCR, the TCRdb table keeps only in-frame clones and is missing some. This sample has roughly 88,000 clones; around three quarters occur once, and the top ten carry approximately 5.6%. Material: PBMCs. All receptors derive from a man younger than 45 in good health and CMV-seropositive. The CDR3 runs from the conserved cysteine through the conserved F or W. Fields, in order: clone size, J gene, D gene, V gene, CDR3 protein, CDR3 DNA. D genes are given only for firm matches. The size of a clone is reported for some rows only, either as once, few or many, or as a class for expanded clones.

abundance: NA; j_gene: TRBJ1-1; d_gene: TRBD1; v_gene: TRBV30; CDR3aa: CAGTRDSHTEAFF; CDR3nt: TGTGCCGGAACCCGGGACAGCCACACTGAAGCTTTCTTT
abundance: NA; j_gene: TRBJ1-5; d_gene: NA; v_gene: TRBV7-2; CDR3aa: CASSLSPDSRQPQHF; CDR3nt: TGTGCCAGCAGCTTAAGTCCGGACAGTCGGCAGCCCCAGCATTTT
abundance: NA; j_gene: TRBJ2-1; d_gene: NA; v_gene: TRBV4-1; CDR3aa: CASSQVDGGNAEQFF; CDR3nt: TGCGCCAGCAGCCAAGTTGACGGGGGAAACGCTGAGCAGTTCTTC
abundance: NA; j_gene: TRBJ1-1; d_gene: NA; v_gene: TRBV15; CDR3aa: CATSRVGQGRLRDTEAFF; CDR3nt: TGTGCCACCAGCAGAGTAGGGCAGGGGCGGCTCCGGGACACTGAAGCTTTCTTT
abundance: NA; j_gene: TRBJ1-2; d_gene: TRBD1; v_gene: TRBV27; CDR3aa: CASSYAGGGYTF; CDR3nt: TGTGCCAGCAGTTATGCAGGGGGAGGCTACACCTTC
abundance: few; j_gene: TRBJ1-4; d_gene: NA; v_gene: TRBV29-1; CDR3aa: CSAAFTTTNEKLFF; CDR3nt: TGCAGCGCTGCCTTCACAACAACTAATGAAAAACTGTTTTTT
abundance: NA; j_gene: TRBJ1-5; d_gene: TRBD1; v_gene: TRBV28; CDR3aa: CASSPNRGLGNQPQHF; CDR3nt: TGTGCCAGCAGTCCCAACAGGGGCCTCGGAAATCAGCCCCAGCATTTT
abundance: once; j_gene: TRBJ1-6; d_gene: NA; v_gene: TRBV19; CDR3aa: CASSLGQSNSPLHF; CDR3nt: TGTGCCAGTAGTCTCGGACAGAGTAATTCACCCCTCCACTTT
abundance: NA; j_gene: TRBJ2-7; d_gene: NA; v_gene: TRBV11-1; CDR3aa: CASSLGPSYEQYF; CDR3nt: TGTGCCAGCAGCTTAGGGCCTTCCTACGAGCAGTACTTC
abundance: NA; j_gene: TRBJ1-1; d_gene: NA; v_gene: TRBV7-8; CDR3aa: CASSLGHLNTEAFF; CDR3nt: TGTGCCAGCAGCTTGGGACACCTGAACACTGAAGCTTTCTTT
abundance: NA; j_gene: TRBJ2-3; d_gene: NA; v_gene: TRBV7-9; CDR3aa: CAAGGMYF; CDR3nt: TGTGCCGCGGGCGGGATGTATTTT